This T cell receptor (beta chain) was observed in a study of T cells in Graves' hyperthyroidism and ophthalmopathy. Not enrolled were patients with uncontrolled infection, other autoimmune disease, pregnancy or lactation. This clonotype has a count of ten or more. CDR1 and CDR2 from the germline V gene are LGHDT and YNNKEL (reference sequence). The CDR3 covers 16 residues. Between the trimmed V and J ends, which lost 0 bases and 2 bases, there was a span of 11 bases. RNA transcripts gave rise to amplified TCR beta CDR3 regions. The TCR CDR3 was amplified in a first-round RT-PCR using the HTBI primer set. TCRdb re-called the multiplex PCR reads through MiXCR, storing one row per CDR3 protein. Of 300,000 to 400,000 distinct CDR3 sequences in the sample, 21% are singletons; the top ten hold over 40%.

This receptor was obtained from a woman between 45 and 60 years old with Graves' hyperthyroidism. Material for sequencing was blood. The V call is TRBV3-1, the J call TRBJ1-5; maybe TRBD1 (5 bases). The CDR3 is CASSQDQGVGNQPQHF. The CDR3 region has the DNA TGTGCCAGCAGCCAAGATCAGGGTGTCGGCAATCAGCCCCAGCATTTT.